This T cell receptor beta chain was observed in a study of breast tumors, draining lymph nodes, adjacent tissues. Study-wide results and caveats: Tumor T cell lymph node origin was a supported hypothesis, not proven. The data were judged consistent with most tumor T cells coming from lymph node and expanding in tumor. Compared with lymph nodes, tumors were less diverse; compared with nontumor tissue, more.

Axillary draining lymph nodes of breast cancer patients supplied the node samples. The CDR3 length is 18 residues. Germline assignment: CDR1 SGHAT and CDR2 FQNNGV. V was pared by 3 bases and J by 1 base, with 19 bases between. TCRdb fed the multiplex PCR reads into MiXCR, producing one record per CDR3 protein. This sample carries 150,000 to 200,000 distinct CDR3 sequences, approximately 30% of them seen once, and the ten largest clones take around 4.1%. This clonotype came up many times. Antigen: not known. The sequenced material came from axillary lymph node tissue. The V gene is TRBV11-2, the J gene TRBJ1-3; tentative D call: TRBD1 (6 bases). The sequence came from a female donor with breast cancer. Some clones in this sample may be carry-over from other donors' samples. CDR3 sequence reads: CASSFRSAGARSGNTIYF. CDR3 sequence (DNA): TGTGCCAGCAGCTTTCGATCGGCGGGGGCGCGATCTGGAAACACCATATATTTT.